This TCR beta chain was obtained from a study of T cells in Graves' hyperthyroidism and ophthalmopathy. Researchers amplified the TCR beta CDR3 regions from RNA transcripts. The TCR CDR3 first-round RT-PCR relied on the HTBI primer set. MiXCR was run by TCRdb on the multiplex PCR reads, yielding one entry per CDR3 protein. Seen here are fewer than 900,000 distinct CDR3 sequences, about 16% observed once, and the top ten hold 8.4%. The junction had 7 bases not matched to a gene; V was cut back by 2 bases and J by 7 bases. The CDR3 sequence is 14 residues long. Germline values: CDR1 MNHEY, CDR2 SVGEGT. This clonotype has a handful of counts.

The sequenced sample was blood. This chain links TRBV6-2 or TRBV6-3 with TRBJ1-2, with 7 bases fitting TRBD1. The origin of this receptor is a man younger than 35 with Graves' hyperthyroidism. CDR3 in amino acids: CASSYGQGQLGYTF. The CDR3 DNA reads TGTGCCAGCAGTTACGGGCAGGGACAGCTTGGCTACACCTTC.